This entry is about one TCR beta chain. Its antigen is unknown. The data stem from a study of cytotoxic CD8 clonotypes in ibrutinib-treated CLL. Study outcomes and limitations: Under therapy, public clonotypes either contracted or stayed stable, and they were uncommon. Baseline clonality, above age-matched healthy donor levels, tracked circulating CD8+ T-cell counts.

Sequencing was designed to attain a depth spanning 1 in 200,000 to 1 in 1 million T cells. Sequencing used immunoSEQ multiplex PCR; TCRdb keeps in-frame clones, though not all of them. Of 55,000 to 85,000 clones detected, 75% to 95% appear once; the ten largest clones hold around 3.1%. The CDR3 has 14 amino acids. With 5 bases clipped from V and 8 bases from J, the junction kept 8 bases outside the gene matches. Germline values: CDR1 SGHTA, CDR2 FQGTGA. The material was PBMCs, obtained after 12 months of ibrutinib treatment. The rearrangement joins TRBV7-3 to TRBJ2-1; 8 bases are a match to TRBD2. This TCR was sampled from a human donor with chronic lymphocytic leukemia. This chain's CDR3 is CASSIPGLVDEQFF. DNA of the CDR3: TGTGCCAGCAGCATACCGGGACTAGTTGATGAGCAGTTCTTC.